The rows below give T cell receptor beta chains drawn from one sample of a study of blood T cell repertoires in COVID-19. Sequencing used immunoSEQ multiplex PCR; TCRdb keeps in-frame clones, though not all of them. The profile shows about 280,000 clones, 88% of them singletons. The material sequenced was peripheral blood. The receptors derive from a man between 18 and 35 years old with active or convalescent COVID-19. Each CDR3 is given with its conserved first and last residue. D genes are given only for firm matches. Part of the rows lack a size; the others show once, few, many or a class for expanded clones.

V	size	J	D	length	CDR3	DNA
TRBV7-3	-	TRBJ2-1	-	16	CASSPQDSPSYNEQFF	TGTGCCAGCAGCCCCCAGGACAGCCCATCCTACAATGAGCAGTTCTTC
TRBV5-6	-	TRBJ1-2	-	15	CASSPEPNNNYGYTF	TGTGCCAGCAGCCCAGAACCCAATAACAACTATGGCTACACCTTC
TRBV6-2/TRBV6-3	-	TRBJ2-7	TRBD1	16	CASSYLGTGMLYEQYF	TGTGCCAGCAGTTACTTAGGGACAGGGATGTTGTACGAGCAGTACTTC
TRBV19	-	TRBJ1-1	-	14	CASSILGRYTEAFF	TGTGCCAGTAGTATATTGGGCCGTTACACTGAAGCTTTCTTT
TRBV5-4	few	TRBJ2-1	TRBD1	15	CASSLKQGVSDEQFF	TGTGCCAGCAGCTTGAAGCAGGGGGTCTCGGATGAGCAGTTCTTC
TRBV9	once	TRBJ1-1	TRBD1	16	CASSVAEGAVSTEAFF	TGTGCCAGCAGCGTAGCTGAGGGGGCCGTGAGCACTGAAGCTTTCTTT
TRBV19	-	TRBJ2-3	TRBD2	18	CASSALPGTSAEPHTQYF	TGTGCCAGTAGTGCCCTACCCGGGACTAGCGCCGAACCTCATACGCAGTATTTT
TRBV27	-	TRBJ1-2	TRBD1	16	CASSPDRESLPYGYTF	TGTGCCAGCAGTCCGGACAGGGAATCTTTACCCTATGGCTACACCTTC
TRBV7-9	-	TRBJ2-7	-	13	CASSLSDLYEQYF	TGTGCCAGCAGCCTCAGTGATCTGTACGAGCAGTACTTC
TRBV11-2	-	TRBJ2-5	-	12	CASSFNQETQYF	TGTGCCAGCAGCTTTAACCAGGAGACCCAGTACTTC
TRBV7-6	-	TRBJ1-5	-	17	CASSLSVRGDSNQPQHF	TGTGCCAGCAGCTTAAGCGTCAGGGGAGATAGCAATCAGCCCCAGCATTTT
TRBV7-9	once	TRBJ1-3	TRBD1	18	CALTWTGPLPRSGNTIYF	TGTGCCCTAACTTGGACAGGACCCCTTCCTCGCTCTGGAAACACCATATATTTT
TRBV19	-	TRBJ1-6	-	16	CASSISDRTSNSPLHF	TGTGCCAGTAGTATTTCGGACAGAACTTCGAATTCACCCCTCCACTTT
TRBV4-1	-	TRBJ2-3	TRBD2	15	CASSQIVNSGDTQYF	TGCGCCAGCAGCCAGATCGTAAATAGCGGGGATACGCAGTATTTT
TRBV29-1	-	TRBJ1-2	-	12	CSVFGENYGYTF	TGCAGCGTTTTCGGGGAAAACTATGGCTACACCTTC
TRBV27	-	TRBJ2-1	TRBD1	16	CASANLPGQGYNEQFF	TGTGCCTCTGCGAATCTTCCGGGACAGGGGTACAATGAGCAGTTCTTC
TRBV5-5	-	TRBJ1-5	TRBD1	14	CASSEQGLSQPQHF	TGTGCCAGCAGCGAACAGGGGTTGAGCCAGCCCCAGCATTTT
TRBV7-9	once	TRBJ1-2	-	16	CASSPRSPGLGYGYTF	TGTGCCAGCAGCCCACGTTCCCCGGGACTTGGCTATGGCTACACCTTC
TRBV4-2	-	TRBJ2-7	-	16	CASSLSIADRPYEQYF	TGTGCCAGCAGCCTGTCGATAGCGGACCGCCCCTACGAGCAGTACTTC
TRBV10-3	-	TRBJ1-1	TRBD1	15	CAISRGTGRGTEAFF	TGTGCCATCAGTCGGGGGACAGGAAGGGGTACTGAAGCTTTCTTT
TRBV5-6	-	TRBJ2-7	-	14	CASSLIYRIHEQYF	TGTGCCAGCAGCTTGATTTACAGGATCCACGAGCAGTACTTC
TRBV19	-	TRBJ1-1	-	13	CASSAGKNTEAFF	TGTGCCAGTAGTGCAGGGAAGAACACTGAAGCTTTCTTT
TRBV3-1/TRBV3-2	-	TRBJ2-6	TRBD2	17	CASSPTSGYSGANVLTF	TGTGCCAGCAGTCCTACTAGCGGATACTCTGGGGCCAACGTCCTGACTTTC
TRBV4-1	-	TRBJ1-1	-	15	CASSQPAKGDTEAFF	TGCGCCAGCAGCCAACCCGCCAAAGGAGACACTGAAGCTTTCTTT
TRBV3-1/TRBV3-2	-	TRBJ2-2	-	17	CASSQQGISANTGELFF	TGTGCCAGCAGCCAACAAGGGATTAGCGCGAACACCGGGGAGCTGTTTTTT
TRBV7-3	-	TRBJ2-1	TRBD2	15	CASSTSGGPYNEQFF	TGTGCCAGCAGCACGAGCGGGGGACCTTACAATGAGCAGTTCTTC
TRBV12-3/TRBV12-4	-	TRBJ1-1	-	10	CASMGPEAFF	TGTGCCAGCATGGGGCCTGAAGCTTTCTTT
TRBV5-6	-	TRBJ1-3	-	13	CASRTGGRNTIYF	TGTGCCAGCCGCACAGGTGGGAGAAACACCATATATTTT
TRBV4-1	-	TRBJ1-2	-	15	CASSQASFDGYGYTF	TGCGCCAGCAGCCAAGCGAGTTTCGATGGCTATGGCTACACCTTC
TRBV19	-	TRBJ1-3	-	15	CASSSGDLSGNTIYF	TGTGCCAGTAGCTCAGGGGACCTCTCTGGAAACACCATATATTTT
TRBV5-6	-	TRBJ1-1	-	14	CASSLPPLNTEAFF	TGTGCCAGCAGCTTGCCCCCTTTGAACACTGAAGCTTTCTTT
TRBV3-1/TRBV3-2	-	TRBJ1-3	-	17	CASSQITRGHSGNTIYF	TGTGCCAGCAGCCAAATAACCCGAGGACACTCTGGAAACACCATATATTTT
TRBV7-2	-	TRBJ1-2	TRBD1	13	CASSLTGGYGYTF	TGTGCCAGCAGCTTAACAGGGGGTTATGGCTACACCTTC
TRBV5-1	-	TRBJ2-7	-	15	CASSLRGYRGGEQYF	TGCGCCAGCAGCTTGAGGGGGTATAGGGGAGGGGAGCAGTACTTC
TRBV12-5	-	TRBJ1-1	-	13	CATTPADQRGAFF	TGTGCTACTACGCCGGCGGACCAAAGGGGGGCTTTCTTT
TRBV5-5	-	TRBJ1-5	-	15	CASSLGRFSNQPQHF	TGTGCCAGCAGCTTGGGTCGGTTTAGCAATCAGCCCCAGCATTTT
TRBV12-3/TRBV12-4	few	TRBJ1-3	-	13	CASSVDSRNTIYF	TGTGCCAGCAGTGTGGACAGCAGAAACACCATATATTTT
TRBV27	-	TRBJ2-7	-	14	CASSKGRGSYEQYF	TGTGCCAGCAGCAAAGGAAGGGGTTCCTACGAGCAGTACTTC
TRBV7-9	once	TRBJ1-5	TRBD1	16	CASSLLDQGAGQPQHF	TGTGCCAGCAGCCTGCTAGATCAGGGGGCTGGACAGCCCCAGCATTTT
TRBV6-5	few	TRBJ2-3	TRBD2	15	CASTLLAGSTDTQYF	TGTGCCAGCACTCTACTAGCGGGGAGCACAGATACGCAGTATTTT
TRBV7-8	-	TRBJ1-1	-	13	CASSMPEAPEAFF	TGTGCCAGCAGCATGCCCGAAGCTCCTGAAGCTTTCTTT
TRBV5-1	-	TRBJ1-4	-	17	CASSPAWANNANEKLFF	TGCGCCAGCAGCCCCGCCTGGGCCAACAACGCTAATGAAAAACTGTTTTTT
TRBV6-5	-	TRBJ2-1	TRBD2	16	CASSYSILAGDNEQFF	TGTGCCAGCAGTTACTCGATACTAGCGGGGGACAATGAGCAGTTCTTC
TRBV9	-	TRBJ2-3	-	13	CASSVGIGDTQYF	TGTGCCAGCAGCGTAGGAATCGGAGATACGCAGTATTTT
TRBV5-1	-	TRBJ2-3	-	16	CASSLVGQTITDTQYF	TGCGCCAGCAGCTTGGTTGGACAAACAATCACAGATACGCAGTATTTT
TRBV4-3	once	TRBJ2-1	-	13	CASSQVDGFEQFF	TGCGCCAGCAGCCAAGTAGACGGGTTTGAGCAGTTCTTC
TRBV3-1/TRBV3-2	-	TRBJ1-2	-	12	CASSQDAGSYTF	TGTGCCAGCAGCCAAGATGCGGGAAGCTACACCTTC
TRBV12-3/TRBV12-4	-	TRBJ1-2	-	12	CASSLRGSGYTF	TGTGCCAGCAGCCTAAGGGGATCTGGCTACACCTTC
TRBV5-5	-	TRBJ2-1	TRBD2	16	CASSLAGGGAYNEQFF	TGTGCCAGCAGCTTGGCCGGCGGGGGGGCCTACAATGAGCAGTTCTTC
TRBV6-1	-	TRBJ2-3	-	16	CASSEAQGGPTDTQYF	TGTGCCAGCAGTGAAGCGCAGGGGGGTCCTACAGATACGCAGTATTTT
TRBV5-6	-	TRBJ2-5	TRBD2	15	CASSPSGGDQETQYF	TGTGCCAGCAGCCCTAGCGGGGGGGACCAAGAGACCCAGTACTTC
TRBV4-1	-	TRBJ2-6	-	13	CASSQARDTLLTF	TGCGCCAGCAGCCAAGCCAGGGACACCCTCTTGACTTTC
TRBV15	-	TRBJ1-5	-	21	CATSRDLAYGLPAGGNQPQHF	TGTGCCACCAGCAGAGATTTAGCGTATGGACTCCCCGCAGGTGGCAATCAGCCCCAGCATTTT
TRBV5-8	-	TRBJ1-4	-	18	CASSLLIRGRATNEKLFF	TGTGCCAGCAGCTTGCTTATCAGGGGCCGGGCAACTAATGAAAAACTGTTTTTT
TRBV7-9	-	TRBJ2-7	-	15	CASSQTNRAPYEQYF	TGTGCCAGCAGCCAAACAAACAGGGCACCCTACGAGCAGTACTTC